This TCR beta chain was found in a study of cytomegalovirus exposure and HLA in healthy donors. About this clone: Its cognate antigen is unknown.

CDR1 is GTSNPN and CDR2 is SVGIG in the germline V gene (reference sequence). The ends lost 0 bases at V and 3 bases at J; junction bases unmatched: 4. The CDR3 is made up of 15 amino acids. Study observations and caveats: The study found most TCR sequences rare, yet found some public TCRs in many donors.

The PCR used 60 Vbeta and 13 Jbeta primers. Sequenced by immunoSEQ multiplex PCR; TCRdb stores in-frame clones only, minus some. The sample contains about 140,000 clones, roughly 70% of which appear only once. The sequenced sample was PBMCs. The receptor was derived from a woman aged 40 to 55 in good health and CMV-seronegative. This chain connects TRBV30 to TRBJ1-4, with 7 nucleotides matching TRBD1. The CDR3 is CAWSVLDRANEKLFF. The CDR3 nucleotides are TGTGCCTGGAGTGTACTCGACAGGGCTAATGAAAAACTGTTTTTT.